One TCR beta chain is described in this entry. Measured with immunoSEQ multiplex PCR; TCRdb has only the in-frame clones, and not every one. The sample carries about 190,000 clones, around 79% recorded once. Germline trimming cut 3 bases from V and 1 base from J; bases unmatched to any gene: 12. This CDR3 contains 19 residues. Germline CDR1 reads DFQATT; CDR2 reads SNEGSKA (reference sequence). These data belong to a study of blood T cell repertoires in COVID-19. Background on the study: Sample material is recorded as cDNA or gDNA derived from T cells, B-cell-depleted T cells, or PBMCs.

This clonotype originated in a man aged 45-65 years who had recovered from COVID-19. The chain uses TRBV20-1 and TRBJ2-1; 13 bases are shared with TRBD2. The sample consisted of peripheral blood. CDR3 nucleotide sequence: TGCAGTGCTAGTATTCTTGGACTAGCGGGGGCTGTTTCCTACAATGAGCAGTTCTTC. Encoded protein: CSASILGLAGAVSYNEQFF.